Listed below are T cell receptor beta chains from one sample, sequenced in a study of blood T cell repertoires in COVID-19. TCRdb's copy holds only in-frame clones and misses some; the assay was immunoSEQ multiplex PCR. The table shows around 64,000 clones, with around 88% occurring only once. Sequencing was carried out using peripheral blood. These receptors were taken from a woman older than 75 with acute or convalescent COVID-19. The CDR3 runs from the conserved cysteine through the conserved F or W. The D gene is left open where the match is weak.

v_gene,d_gene,CDR3aa
TRBV12-2,-,CASRPRNGSSYNSPLHF
TRBV28,TRBD1,CASSLDRVIETQYF
TRBV29-1,TRBD2,CSASAGGSGELFF
TRBV5-1,TRBD2,CASSPLTSAAYEQYF
TRBV15,TRBD1,CATSPRGQGVSNQPQHF
TRBV7-8,-,CASSNRDEKETQYF
TRBV27,TRBD1,CASSSDRAGNSPLHF
TRBV27,TRBD1,CASSPLDRVTTNEKLFF
TRBV19,TRBD1,CASSISGTGWPNYGYTF
TRBV2,-,CASTTAFSGNTIYF
TRBV2,-,CASAASTGKQTQYF
TRBV2,TRBD1,CASTGTGGFGYTF
TRBV28,-,CASSPSEGAGYGYTF
TRBV7-9,-,CASSSPRVISSPLHF
TRBV28,TRBD2,CASTFWLAGGIDEQFF
TRBV5-1,TRBD2,CASSLVGGAGAGRYEQYF
TRBV30,-,CAGGLAGTGELFF
TRBV6-2/TRBV6-3,-,CASSYSLANSYEQYF
TRBV2,TRBD1,CASSAGTGLNTGELFF
TRBV7-2,TRBD1,CASSLGQGGYNEQFF
TRBV3-1/TRBV3-2,TRBD2,CASSQALLAGTDTQYF
TRBV29-1,-,CSVEMGNTIYF
TRBV5-8,TRBD1,CASKLRAGQGTEAFF
TRBV7-9,-,CASSPTVEGSEQFF
TRBV19,-,CASSIGTIYNEQFF
TRBV19,TRBD1,CASRLNGQGYTEAFF
TRBV18,TRBD2,CASSPGLGETQYF
TRBV25-1,-,CASSEYSAYGYTF
TRBV5-1,-,CASSLDGTSFYEQYF
TRBV15,-,CATSRDRFPLNQPQHF
TRBV19,-,CASSEGAYGYTF
TRBV27,TRBD1,CASMADRGPNEQFF
TRBV2,TRBD1,CASSAIAGQGGRAFF
TRBV3-1/TRBV3-2,-,CASSQGGRAQYF
TRBV4-3,TRBD2,CASSQELAGYNEQFF
TRBV15,TRBD1,CATSRGGGITEAFF
TRBV28,-,CASSLYANYGYTF
TRBV6-1,TRBD1,CASSERTGPTEAFF
TRBV10-1,TRBD1,CASSPGTGAETQYF
TRBV11-2,-,CASSFRDEKLFF
TRBV18,-,CASSLSTGGANVLTF
TRBV9,TRBD2,CASSPRTSGADTQYF
TRBV5-4,TRBD1,CASSGSDRTPLSGYTF
TRBV6-5,-,CASSQGWITGNTIYF
TRBV28,-,CASSIGTGNTIYF
TRBV6-5,-,CASSPGIDGEQYF
TRBV27,TRBD1,CASSRNQQGALNSPLHF
TRBV4-3,TRBD1,CASSQVGQGLGEQFF
TRBV7-9,TRBD2,CASNLAGGTDTQYF
TRBV10-1,TRBD2,CASSGSYGGNADTQYF